The text below deals with one T cell receptor beta chain. Only in-frame clones appear in the TCRdb table, and some are missing; sequencing was by immunoSEQ multiplex PCR. The sample lists some 170,000 clones, approximately 86% seen once, with roughly 2.5% in the top ten. The data stem from a study of cytomegalovirus exposure and HLA in healthy donors. Deletions cut 7 bases from V and 4 bases from J, with 23 bases between. Germline CDR1 is ENHRY and CDR2 is SYGVKD. The CDR3 loop spans 16 amino acids. The receptor was isolated from a man between 18 and 35 years old in good health and CMV-seropositive. The sequenced material came from PBMCs. The rearrangement uses TRBV10-3 and TRBJ2-7; tentatively, D is TRBD1 (7 bases). The CDR3 coding sequence is TGTGCCATCACCCGAACAGGGGAGGTCAACAGGTACGAGCAGTACTTC. This encodes CAITRTGEVNRYEQYF.